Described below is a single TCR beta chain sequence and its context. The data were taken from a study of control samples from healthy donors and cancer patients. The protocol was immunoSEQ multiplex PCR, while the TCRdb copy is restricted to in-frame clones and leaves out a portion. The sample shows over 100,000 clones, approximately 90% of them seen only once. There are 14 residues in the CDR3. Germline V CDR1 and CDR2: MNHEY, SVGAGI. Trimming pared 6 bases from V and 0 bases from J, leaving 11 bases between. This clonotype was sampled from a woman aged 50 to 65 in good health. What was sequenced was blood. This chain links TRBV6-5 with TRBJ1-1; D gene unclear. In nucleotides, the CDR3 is TGTGCCAGCAGCTACGACATAGTGAACACTGAAGCTTTCTTT. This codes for CASSYDIVNTEAFF.